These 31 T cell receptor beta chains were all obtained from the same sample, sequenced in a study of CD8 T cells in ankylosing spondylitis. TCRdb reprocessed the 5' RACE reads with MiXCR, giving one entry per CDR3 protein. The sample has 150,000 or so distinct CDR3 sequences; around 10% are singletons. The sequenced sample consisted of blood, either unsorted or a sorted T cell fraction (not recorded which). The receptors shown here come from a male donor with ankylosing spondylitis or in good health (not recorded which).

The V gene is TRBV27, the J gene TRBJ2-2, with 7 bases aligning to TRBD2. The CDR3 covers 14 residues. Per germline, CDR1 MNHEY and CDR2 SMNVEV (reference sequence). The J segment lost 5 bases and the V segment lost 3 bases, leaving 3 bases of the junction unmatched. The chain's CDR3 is CASSFAGETGELFF. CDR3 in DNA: TGTGCCAGCAGTTTTGCGGGAGAGACCGGGGAGCTGTTTTTT.

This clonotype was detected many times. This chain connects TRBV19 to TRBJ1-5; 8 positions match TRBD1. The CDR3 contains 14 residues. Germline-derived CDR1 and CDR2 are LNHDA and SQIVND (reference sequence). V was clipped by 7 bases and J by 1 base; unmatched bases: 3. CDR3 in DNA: TGTGCCAGTAAAGGACAGGGAAGCAATCAGCCCCAGCATTTT. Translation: CASKGQGSNQPQHF.

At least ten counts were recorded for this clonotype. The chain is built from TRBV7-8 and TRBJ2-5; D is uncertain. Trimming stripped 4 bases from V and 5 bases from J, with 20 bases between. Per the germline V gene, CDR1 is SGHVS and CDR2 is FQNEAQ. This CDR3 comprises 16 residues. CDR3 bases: TGTGCCAGCAGCTCGCTTAATCGCTACCCACCGGAGACCCAGTACTTC. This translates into CASSSLNRYPPETQYF.

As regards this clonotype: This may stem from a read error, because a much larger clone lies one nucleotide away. The CDR3 reads CASRGLAGGVSIQYF. As DNA, the CDR3 is TGTGCCAGCAGGGGACTAGCGGGAGGAGTAAGCATTCAGTACTTC. This rearrangement joins TRBV12-3 or TRBV12-4 to TRBJ2-4, with 15 bases aligning to TRBD2. V trimming: 6 bases; J trimming: 9 bases; junction bases outside the gene matches: 6. The CDR3 length is 15 residues.

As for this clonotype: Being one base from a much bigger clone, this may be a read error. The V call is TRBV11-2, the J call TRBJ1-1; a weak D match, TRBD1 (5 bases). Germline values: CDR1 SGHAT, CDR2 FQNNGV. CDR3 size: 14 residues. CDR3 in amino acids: CAGSLRRGNTEAFF. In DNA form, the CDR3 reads TGTGCCGGCAGCTTAAGGCGGGGCAACACTGAAGCTTTCTTT. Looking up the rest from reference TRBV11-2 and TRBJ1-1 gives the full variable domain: EAGVAQSPRYKIIEKRQSVAFWCNPISGHATLYWYQQILGQGPKLLIQFQNNGVVDDSQLPKDRFSAERLKGVDSTLKIQPAKLEDSAVYLCAGSLRRGNTEAFFGQGTRLTVV.

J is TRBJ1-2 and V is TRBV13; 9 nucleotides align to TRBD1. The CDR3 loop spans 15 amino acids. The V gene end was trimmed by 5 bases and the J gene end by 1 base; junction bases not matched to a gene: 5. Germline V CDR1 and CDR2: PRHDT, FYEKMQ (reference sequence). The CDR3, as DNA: TGTGCCAGCAGCGCGGACAGGGGAATTAACTATGGCTACACCTTC. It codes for CASSADRGINYGYTF.

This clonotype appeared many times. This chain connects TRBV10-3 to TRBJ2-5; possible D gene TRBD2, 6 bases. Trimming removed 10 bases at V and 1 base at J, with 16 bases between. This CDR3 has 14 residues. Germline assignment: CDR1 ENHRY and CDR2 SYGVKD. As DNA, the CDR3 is TGTGCCAACAAACTAGCACACTCCCAAGAGACCCAGTACTTC. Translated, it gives CANKLAHSQETQYF.

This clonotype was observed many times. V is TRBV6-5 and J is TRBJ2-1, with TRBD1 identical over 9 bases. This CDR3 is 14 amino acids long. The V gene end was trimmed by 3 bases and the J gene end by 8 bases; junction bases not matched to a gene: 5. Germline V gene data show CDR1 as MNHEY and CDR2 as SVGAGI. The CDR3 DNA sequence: TGTGCCAGCAGTTATGGGACAGGGATATATGAGCAGTTCTTC. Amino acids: CASSYGTGIYEQFF.

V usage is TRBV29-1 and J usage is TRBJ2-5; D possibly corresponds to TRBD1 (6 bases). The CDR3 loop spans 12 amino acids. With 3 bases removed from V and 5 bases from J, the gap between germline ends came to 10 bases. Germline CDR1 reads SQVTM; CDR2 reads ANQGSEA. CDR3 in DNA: TGCAGCGTTGAGGGCAGGGGCGAGACCCAGTACTTC. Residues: CSVEGRGETQYF.

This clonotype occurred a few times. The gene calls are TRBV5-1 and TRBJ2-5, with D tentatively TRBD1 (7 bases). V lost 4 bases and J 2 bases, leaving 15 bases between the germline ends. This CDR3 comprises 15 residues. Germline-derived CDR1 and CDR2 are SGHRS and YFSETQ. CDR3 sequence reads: CASSPAAGGQETQYF. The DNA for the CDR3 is TGCGCCAGCAGCCCGGCGGCAGGGGGGCAAGAGACCCAGTACTTC.

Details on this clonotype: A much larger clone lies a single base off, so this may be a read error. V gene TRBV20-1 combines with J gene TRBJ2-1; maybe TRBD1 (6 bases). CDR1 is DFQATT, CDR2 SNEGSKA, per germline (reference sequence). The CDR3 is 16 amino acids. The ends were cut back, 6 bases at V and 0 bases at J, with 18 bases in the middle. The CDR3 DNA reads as TGCAGTGCCTTCCCGGGACACTTGGGCTCCTACAATGAGCAGTTCTTC. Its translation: CSAFPGHLGSYNEQFF.

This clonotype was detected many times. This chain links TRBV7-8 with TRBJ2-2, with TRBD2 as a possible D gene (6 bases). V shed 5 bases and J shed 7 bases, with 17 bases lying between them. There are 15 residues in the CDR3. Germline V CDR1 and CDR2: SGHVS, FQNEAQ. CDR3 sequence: CASSPYSGDYGELFF. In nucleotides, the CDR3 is TGTGCCAGCAGCCCCTACTCGGGAGATTACGGGGAGCTGTTTTTT.

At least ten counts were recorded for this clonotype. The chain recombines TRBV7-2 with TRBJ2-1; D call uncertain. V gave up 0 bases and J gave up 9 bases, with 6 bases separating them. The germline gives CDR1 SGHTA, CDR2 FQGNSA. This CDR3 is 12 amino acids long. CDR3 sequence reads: CASSLAAREQFF. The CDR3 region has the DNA TGTGCCAGCAGCTTAGCGGCCCGTGAGCAGTTCTTC.

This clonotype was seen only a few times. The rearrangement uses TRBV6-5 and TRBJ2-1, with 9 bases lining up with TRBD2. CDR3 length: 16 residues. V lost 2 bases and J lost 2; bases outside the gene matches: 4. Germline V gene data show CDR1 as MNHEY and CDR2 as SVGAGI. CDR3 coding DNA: TGTGCCAGCAGTTACGCGGGAGGGGGAGCCTACAATGAGCAGTTCTTC. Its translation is CASSYAGGGAYNEQFF.

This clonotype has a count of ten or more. The chain's CDR3 is CSVDRGGSRNEQFF. The CDR3 DNA sequence: TGCAGCGTTGACCGGGGGGGCTCCCGCAATGAGCAGTTCTTC. J is TRBJ2-1 and V is TRBV29-1; TRBD2 aligns across 8 bases. V lost 3 bases to trimming and J lost 6 bases; unmatched junction nucleotides: 7. The CDR3 has 14 residues. The germline V gene encodes CDR1 SQVTM and CDR2 ANQGSEA.

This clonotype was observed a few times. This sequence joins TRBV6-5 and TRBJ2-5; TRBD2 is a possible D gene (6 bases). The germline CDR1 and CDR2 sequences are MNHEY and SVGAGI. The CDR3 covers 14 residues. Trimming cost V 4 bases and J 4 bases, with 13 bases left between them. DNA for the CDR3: TGTGCCAGCAGTTTTGGAGGGCTAGGAGAGACCCAGTACTTC. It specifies CASSFGGLGETQYF.

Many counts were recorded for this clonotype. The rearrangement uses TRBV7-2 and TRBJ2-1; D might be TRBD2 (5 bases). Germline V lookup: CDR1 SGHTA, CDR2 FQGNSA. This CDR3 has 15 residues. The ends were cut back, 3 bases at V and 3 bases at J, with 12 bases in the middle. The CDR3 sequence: CASSLRAWDYNEQFF. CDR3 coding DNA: TGTGCCAGCAGCTTGAGGGCTTGGGACTACAATGAGCAGTTCTTC.

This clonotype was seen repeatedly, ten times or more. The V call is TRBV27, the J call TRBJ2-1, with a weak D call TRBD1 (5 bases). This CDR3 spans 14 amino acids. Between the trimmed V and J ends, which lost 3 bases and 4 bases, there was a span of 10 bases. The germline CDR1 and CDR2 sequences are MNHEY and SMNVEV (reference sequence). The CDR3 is CASSFYGQYNEQFF. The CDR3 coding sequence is TGTGCCAGCAGTTTTTACGGACAATACAATGAGCAGTTCTTC.

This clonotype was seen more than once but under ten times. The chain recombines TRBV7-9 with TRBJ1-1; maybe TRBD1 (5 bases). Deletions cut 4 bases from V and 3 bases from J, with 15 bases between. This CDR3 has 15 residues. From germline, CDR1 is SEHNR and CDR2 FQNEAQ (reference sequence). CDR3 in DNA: TGTGCCAGCAGCTCAATAAGGGAGGGGCACACTGAAGCTTTCTTT. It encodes CASSSIREGHTEAFF.

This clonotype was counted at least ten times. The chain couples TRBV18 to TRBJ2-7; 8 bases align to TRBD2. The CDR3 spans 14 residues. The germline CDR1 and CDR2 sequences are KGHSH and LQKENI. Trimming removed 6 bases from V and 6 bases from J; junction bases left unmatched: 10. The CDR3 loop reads CASSAALREVEQYF. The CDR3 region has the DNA TGTGCCAGCTCGGCAGCTTTGCGGGAGGTCGAGCAGTACTTC.

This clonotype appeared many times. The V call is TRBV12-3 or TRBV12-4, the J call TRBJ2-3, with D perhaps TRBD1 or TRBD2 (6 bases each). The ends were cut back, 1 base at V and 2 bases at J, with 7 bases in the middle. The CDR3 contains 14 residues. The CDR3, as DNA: TGTGCCAGCAGTTTAGGGGGGGCCACAGATACGCAGTATTTT. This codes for CASSLGGATDTQYF.

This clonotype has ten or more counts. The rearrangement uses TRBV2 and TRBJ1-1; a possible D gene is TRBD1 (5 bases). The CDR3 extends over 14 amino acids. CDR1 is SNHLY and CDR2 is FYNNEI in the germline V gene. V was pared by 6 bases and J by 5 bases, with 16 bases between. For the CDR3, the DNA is TGTGCCAGCAGCTCTACAGTTGGGGGAACTGAAGCTTTCTTT. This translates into CASSSTVGGTEAFF.

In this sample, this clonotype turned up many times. The CDR3 coding sequence is TGCAGCGTCGAGGGGCTAGCGGGAGGGATCTACAATGAGCAGTTCTTC. Residues: CSVEGLAGGIYNEQFF. This sequence joins TRBV29-1 and TRBJ2-1; 12 bases match TRBD2. V lost 6 bases and J lost 3; bases outside the gene matches: 9. The CDR3 extends over 16 amino acids. The germline CDR1 and CDR2 sequences are SQVTM and ANQGSEA.

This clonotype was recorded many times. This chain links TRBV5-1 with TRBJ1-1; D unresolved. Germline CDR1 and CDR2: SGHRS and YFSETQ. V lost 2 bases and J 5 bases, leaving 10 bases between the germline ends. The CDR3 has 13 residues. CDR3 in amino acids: CASSFSERTEAFF. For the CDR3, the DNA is TGCGCCAGCAGCTTCTCCGAGAGGACTGAAGCTTTCTTT. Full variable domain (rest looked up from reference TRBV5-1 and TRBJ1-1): KAGVTQTPRYLIKTRGQQVTLSCSPISGHRSVSWYQQTPGQGLQFLFEYFSETQRNKGNFPGRFSGRQFSNSRSEMNVSTLELGDSALYLCASSFSERTEAFFGQGTRLTVV.

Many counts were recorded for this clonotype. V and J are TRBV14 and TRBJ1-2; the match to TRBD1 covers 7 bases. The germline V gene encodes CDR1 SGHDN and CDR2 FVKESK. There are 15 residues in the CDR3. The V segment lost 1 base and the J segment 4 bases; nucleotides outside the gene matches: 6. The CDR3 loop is CASSQGTGESYGYTF. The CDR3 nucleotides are TGTGCCAGCAGCCAAGGAACAGGGGAGTCCTATGGCTACACCTTC.

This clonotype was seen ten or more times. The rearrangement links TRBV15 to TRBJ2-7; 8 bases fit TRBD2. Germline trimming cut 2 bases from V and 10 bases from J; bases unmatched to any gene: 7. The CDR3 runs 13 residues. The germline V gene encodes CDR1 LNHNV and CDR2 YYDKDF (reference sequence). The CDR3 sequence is CATSRSALADQYF. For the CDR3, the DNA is TGTGCCACCAGCAGATCCGCACTAGCGGATCAGTACTTC.

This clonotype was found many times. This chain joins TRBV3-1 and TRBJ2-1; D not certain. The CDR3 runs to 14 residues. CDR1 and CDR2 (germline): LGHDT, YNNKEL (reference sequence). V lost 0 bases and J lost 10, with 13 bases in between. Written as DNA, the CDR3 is TGTGCCAGCAGCCAAGATCGCTTTTCCAGCGAGCAGTTCTTC. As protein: CASSQDRFSSEQFF.

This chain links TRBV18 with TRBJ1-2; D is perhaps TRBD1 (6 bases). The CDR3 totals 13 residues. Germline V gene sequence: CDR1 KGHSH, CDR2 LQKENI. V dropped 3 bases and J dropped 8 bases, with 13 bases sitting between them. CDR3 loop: CASSPKQGGGYTF. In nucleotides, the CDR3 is TGTGCCAGCTCACCGAAACAGGGTGGAGGCTACACCTTC. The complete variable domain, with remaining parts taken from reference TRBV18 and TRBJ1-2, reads NAGVMQNPRHLVRRRGQEARLRCSPMKGHSHVYWYRQLPEEGLKFMVYLQKENIIDESGMPKERFSAEFPKEGPSILRIQQVVRGDSAAYFCASSPKQGGGYTFGSGTRLTVV.

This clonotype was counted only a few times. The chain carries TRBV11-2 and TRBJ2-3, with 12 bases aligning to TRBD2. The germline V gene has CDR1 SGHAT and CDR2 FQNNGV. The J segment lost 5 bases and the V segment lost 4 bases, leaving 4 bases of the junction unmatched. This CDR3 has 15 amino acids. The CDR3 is CASSSQGLAGDTQYF. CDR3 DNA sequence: TGTGCCAGCAGCTCTCAGGGACTAGCGGGAGATACGCAGTATTTT.

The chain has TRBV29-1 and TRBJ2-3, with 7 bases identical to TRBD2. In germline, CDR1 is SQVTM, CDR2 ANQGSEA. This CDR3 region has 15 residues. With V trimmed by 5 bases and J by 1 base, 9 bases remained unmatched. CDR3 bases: TGCAGCGTTCGGCTAGCGGCCTCCCGCACAGATACGCAGTATTTT. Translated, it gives CSVRLAASRTDTQYF.

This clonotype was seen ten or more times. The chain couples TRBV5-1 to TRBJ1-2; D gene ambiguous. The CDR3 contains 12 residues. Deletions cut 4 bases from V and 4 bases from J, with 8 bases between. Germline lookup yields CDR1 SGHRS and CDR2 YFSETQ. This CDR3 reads CASSADAYGYTF. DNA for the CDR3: TGCGCCAGCAGCGCCGACGCCTATGGCTACACCTTC.